One TCR beta chain is described in this entry. Antigen: not known. This entry belongs to a study of T cells in narcolepsy. Study-wide context: Healthy controls were enrolled alongside patients with narcolepsy type 1 or type 2.

Clones were sequenced by immunoSEQ multiplex PCR, and TCRdb holds only the in-frame ones, with some missing. Of 15,000 to 20,000 clones in the sample, about nine tenths were seen once. Germline lookup yields CDR1 SGHTA and CDR2 FQGNSA. This CDR3 spans 14 amino acids. Notes on the study in general: Autoreactive clonotypes reportedly recurred in blood of same and different patients, not controls. Same-patient CSF and blood CD4+ T cell clonotypes included HCRT-specific and TRIB2-specific autoreactive ones.

The receptor was isolated from a human donor in good health. Source material: memory (CD45RA-) CD4+ T cells from blood. The genes are TRBV7-2 and TRBJ2-7; weak D call: TRBD2 (5 bases). CDR3 residues: CASAPEARSYEQYF. The CDR3 coding sequence is TGTGCTAGCGCTCCTGAAGCCCGTTCCTACGAGCAGTACTTC.